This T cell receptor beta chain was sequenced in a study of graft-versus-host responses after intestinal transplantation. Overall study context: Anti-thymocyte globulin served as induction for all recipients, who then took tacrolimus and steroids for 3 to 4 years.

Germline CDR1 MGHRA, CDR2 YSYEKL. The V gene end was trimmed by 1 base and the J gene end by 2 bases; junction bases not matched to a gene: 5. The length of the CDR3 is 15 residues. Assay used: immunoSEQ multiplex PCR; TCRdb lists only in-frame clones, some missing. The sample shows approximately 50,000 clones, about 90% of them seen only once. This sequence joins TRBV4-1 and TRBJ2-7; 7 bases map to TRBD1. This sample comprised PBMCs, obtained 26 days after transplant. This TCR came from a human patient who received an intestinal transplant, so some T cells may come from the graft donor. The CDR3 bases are TGCGCCAGCAGCCAAGCGACAGGGTTCCCCTACGAGCAGTACTTC. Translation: CASSQATGFPYEQYF.